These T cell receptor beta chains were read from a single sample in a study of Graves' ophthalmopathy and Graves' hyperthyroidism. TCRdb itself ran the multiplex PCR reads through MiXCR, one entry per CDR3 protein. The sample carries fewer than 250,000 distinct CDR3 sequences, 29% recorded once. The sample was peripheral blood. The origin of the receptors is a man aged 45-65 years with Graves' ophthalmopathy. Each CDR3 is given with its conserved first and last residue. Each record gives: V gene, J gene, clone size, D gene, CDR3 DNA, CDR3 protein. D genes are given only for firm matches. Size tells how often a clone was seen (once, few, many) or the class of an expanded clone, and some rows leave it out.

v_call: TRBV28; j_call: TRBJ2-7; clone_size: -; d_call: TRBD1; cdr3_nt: TGTGCCAGCAGTGCCGGACAGGGGGCAGCCTACGAGCAGTACTTC; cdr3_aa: CASSAGQGAAYEQYF
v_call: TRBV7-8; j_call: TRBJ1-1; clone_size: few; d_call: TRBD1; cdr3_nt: TGTGCCAGCAGCTCCCGACAGGGCGAGGCTTTCTTT; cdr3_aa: CASSSRQGEAFF
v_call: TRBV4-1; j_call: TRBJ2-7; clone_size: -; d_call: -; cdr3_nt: TGCGCCAGCAGCCAAGATCCGACTTTGGACGAGCAGTACTTC; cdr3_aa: CASSQDPTLDEQYF
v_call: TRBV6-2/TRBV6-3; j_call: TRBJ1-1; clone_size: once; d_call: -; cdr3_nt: TGTGCCAGCCATGGACTAATGAACACTGAAGCTTTCTTT; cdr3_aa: CASHGLMNTEAFF
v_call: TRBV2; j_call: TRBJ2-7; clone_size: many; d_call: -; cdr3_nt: TGTGCCAGCAGTGATGGCGGCGAGCAGTACTTC; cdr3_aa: CASSDGGEQYF
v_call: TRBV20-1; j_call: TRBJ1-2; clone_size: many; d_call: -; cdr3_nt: TGCAGCCCTATCTCTCAGGGGCCCTATGGCTACACCTTC; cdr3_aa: CSPISQGPYGYTF
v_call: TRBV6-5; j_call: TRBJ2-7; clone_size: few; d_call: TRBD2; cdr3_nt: TGTGCCAGCAGTTACTCATTGTGGCTAGCGGGAGACGAGCAGTACTTC; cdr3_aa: CASSYSLWLAGDEQYF
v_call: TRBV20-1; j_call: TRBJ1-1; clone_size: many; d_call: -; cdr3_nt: TGCAGTGCTAGAGGGGCGGGGGGGCGTAACACTGAAGCTTTCTTT; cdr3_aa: CSARGAGGRNTEAFF
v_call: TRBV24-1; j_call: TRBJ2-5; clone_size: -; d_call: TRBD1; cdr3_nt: TGTGCCACCAGTGACCACGCCGGGACAGGGGAAAAGACCCAGTACTTC; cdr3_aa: CATSDHAGTGEKTQYF
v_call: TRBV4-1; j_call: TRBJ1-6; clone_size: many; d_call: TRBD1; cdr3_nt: TGCGCCAGCAGCCAGGGAGGGACAGGGGTCTCACCCCTCCACTTT; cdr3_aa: CASSQGGTGVSPLHF
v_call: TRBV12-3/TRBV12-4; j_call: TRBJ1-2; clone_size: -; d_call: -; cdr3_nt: TGTGCCAGCAGTCTCGCGGGCACCGACTACACCTTC; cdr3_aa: CASSLAGTDYTF
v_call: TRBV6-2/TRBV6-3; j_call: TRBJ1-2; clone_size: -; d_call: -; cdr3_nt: TGTGCCAGCAGCCAGTATGGCTGCACCTTC; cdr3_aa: CASSQYGCTF